This T cell receptor (beta chain) was identified in a study of cytomegalovirus exposure and HLA in healthy donors. Germline V gene sequence: CDR1 SEHNR, CDR2 FQNEAQ (reference sequence). The CDR3 loop spans 15 amino acids. The J segment lost 2 bases and the V segment lost 1 base, leaving 2 bases of the junction unmatched. The study ran its PCR with 60 Vbeta and 13 Jbeta primers. Data came from immunoSEQ multiplex PCR; TCRdb stores just in-frame clones and leaves some out. The table includes 90,000 to 100,000 clones, about four fifths detected once. This chain joins TRBV7-9 and TRBJ2-1, with TRBD1 identical over 7 bases. The TCR comes from a woman aged 40 to 50 in good health and CMV-seronegative. The sequencing input was PBMCs. The CDR3 nucleotides read TGTGCCAGCAGCTTAGGGACAGGCACCTACAATGAGCAGTTCTTC. Its translation is CASSLGTGTYNEQFF.